This T cell receptor beta chain came from a study of cytomegalovirus exposure and HLA in healthy donors. Broader study findings: In a later analysis, V- and J-gene trimming of beta chains associated with a DCLRE1C missense variant, replicated independently.

This CDR3 has 14 amino acids. V shed 0 bases and J 4 bases; nucleotides not matched to a gene: 1. Looked up from germline, CDR1 is ENHRY and CDR2 is SYGVKD. As regards this clone: The target antigen is unknown.

It was with 60 Vbeta and 13 Jbeta primers that the PCR ran. Sequencing was performed with immunoSEQ multiplex PCR; in TCRdb, only in-frame clones are kept and a portion is missing. The data show 210,000 or so clones, about 74% seen once. The source of this sequence is a man in his forties in good health and CMV-seronegative. The genes are TRBV10-3 and TRBJ1-1, with 8 bases fitting TRBD1. The sequencing input was PBMCs. CDR3 residues: CAISESTGATEAFF. The CDR3 region has the DNA TGTGCCATCAGTGAGTCGACAGGGGCCACTGAAGCTTTCTTT.